This TCR beta chain was observed in a study of CD8 T cells in Susac syndrome. High-throughput TCR beta sequencing covered peripheral CD8+ and CD4+ T cells. Trimming cost V 0 bases and J 5 bases; bases outside gene matches: 3. Per germline, CDR1 LGHNA and CDR2 YNFKEQ. CDR3 length equals 15 residues. When the RNA was reverse transcribed, random hexamers were used with an input of about 0.5 to 1 ug. TCRdb passed the immunoSEQ multiplex PCR reads through MiXCR, listing each CDR3 protein once. The repertoire holds some 150,000 distinct CDR3 sequences, with around 96% as singletons. The chain carries TRBV4-2 and TRBJ2-1; the match to TRBD2 covers 8 bases. Sequenced: CD4+ T cells from PBMCs. The clonotype was recovered from a human donor with Susac syndrome. The chain's CDR3 is CASSQDLAGDNEQFF. DNA of the CDR3: TGTGCCAGCAGCCAAGATCTAGCGGGCGACAATGAGCAGTTCTTC.